Following are 10 T cell receptor beta chains from one sample sequenced in a study of spatial heterogeneity in lung cancer. TCRdb re-called the 5' RACE reads through MiXCR, storing one row per CDR3 protein. This sample carries about 20,000 distinct CDR3 sequences, approximately 5.8% of them seen once, and the ten largest clones take roughly 35%. Time point given: sample taken at primary tumor resection. The material sequenced was PBMCs, taken at surgery. The receptors here all came from a male donor with early-stage non-small cell lung cancer.

This clonotype was counted many times. CDR3 sequence: CASSSPRTGGSGYTF. The DNA for the CDR3 is TGTGCCAGCAGCTCCCCCCGGACAGGGGGCAGTGGCTACACCTTC. The V call is TRBV7-2, the J call TRBJ1-2; TRBD1 agrees at 11 bases. CDR3 length: 15 amino acids. Germline CDR1 and CDR2: SGHTA and FQGNSA. Trimming at V came to 4 bases and at J to 7 bases, leaving 8 bases not matched to a gene.

This clonotype was detected ten times or more. The chain links TRBV10-3 to TRBJ1-2, with D uncertain. The CDR3 runs 14 residues. Trimming cost V 4 bases and J 0 bases, with 9 bases left between them. Germline-derived CDR1 and CDR2 are ENHRY and SYGVKD. The CDR3 loop is CAISGSIANYGYTF. Written as DNA, the CDR3 is TGTGCCATCAGTGGGTCCATAGCTAACTATGGCTACACCTTC.

V is TRBV20-1 and J is TRBJ1-4, with D possibly matching TRBD1 (5 bases). CDR3 length: 13 amino acids. Deletions cut 3 bases from V and 7 bases from J, with 12 bases between. CDR1 and CDR2 from the germline V gene are DFQATT and SNEGSKA (reference sequence). Written as DNA, the CDR3 is TGCAGTGCTAGCTGGCCAGGGACTGAAAAACTGTTTTTT. It codes for CSASWPGTEKLFF.

This clonotype was seen many times. The CDR3 region has the DNA TGTGCCAGCAGTCCGGACCTAGCTGGGGCCAACGTCCTGACTTTC. Translation: CASSPDLAGANVLTF. The rearrangement joins TRBV28 to TRBJ2-6; no definite D call. Between the trimmed V and J ends, which lost 5 bases and 2 bases, there was a span of 10 bases. CDR3 length equals 15 residues. Germline V gene lookup returns CDR1 MDHEN and CDR2 SYDVKM.

This clonotype was detected ten times or more. The chain uses TRBV5-1 and TRBJ1-3; D may be TRBD1 (6 bases). Germline V gives CDR1 SGHRS, CDR2 YFSETQ. The CDR3 has 16 amino acids. Trimming shortened V by 3 bases and J by 0 bases, and 13 bases separated the two germline ends. DNA for the CDR3: TGCGCCAGCAGCTCGGCGACAGGACGCTCTGGAAACACCATATATTTT. Protein: CASSSATGRSGNTIYF.

This clonotype was seen a handful of times. V gene TRBV7-9 combines with J gene TRBJ2-1; TRBD1 might be the D (6 bases). The CDR3 totals 16 residues. Germline V gene lookup returns CDR1 SEHNR and CDR2 FQNEAQ (reference sequence). V lost 6 bases to trimming and J lost 8 bases, with 23 bases between them. The CDR3 DNA reads TGTGCCAGCAGTCCAACCGACAGGTTTCGCATGGATGAGCAGTTCTTC. This gives the protein CASSPTDRFRMDEQFF.

This clonotype was recorded many times. This CDR3 is CASRGVSNQPQHF. The CDR3 DNA sequence: TGTGCCAGCCGAGGGGTGAGCAATCAGCCCCAGCATTTT. The chain recombines TRBV27 with TRBJ1-5; a weak D match, TRBD1 (5 bases). CDR3 size: 13 residues. CDR1 and CDR2 from the germline V gene are MNHEY and SMNVEV (reference sequence). Deletions cut 8 bases from V and 1 base from J, with 9 bases between.

This clonotype was observed at least ten times. V is TRBV27 and J is TRBJ2-1; 11 nucleotides match TRBD1. CDR1 is MNHEY and CDR2 is SMNVEV in the germline V gene (reference sequence). V lost 5 bases to trimming and J lost 8 bases; unmatched junction nucleotides: 8. This CDR3 spans 15 amino acids. As DNA, the CDR3 is TGTGCCAGCAGTCTCCGGGACAGGGGGACCTATGAGCAGTTCTTC. Its translation: CASSLRDRGTYEQFF.

The CDR3 here is CASRDRDGYTF. The DNA for the CDR3 is TGTGCCAGCAGGGACAGGGATGGCTACACCTTC. The chain couples TRBV6-2 or TRBV6-3 to TRBJ1-2, with TRBD1 identical over 8 bases. Germline lookup yields CDR1 MNHEY and CDR2 SVGEGT. The CDR3 is 11 residues long. The J segment lost 6 bases and the V segment lost 6 bases, leaving 0 bases of the junction unmatched.

This clonotype was recorded at least ten times. The chain uses TRBV6-5 and TRBJ2-2; 8 nucleotides align to TRBD1. The CDR3 spans 15 residues. Trimming cost V 7 bases and J 2 bases; bases outside gene matches: 6. CDR1 and CDR2 (germline): MNHEY, SVGAGI. The CDR3 nucleotides are TGTGCCAGCACCAGACAGGGGCCTAACACCGGGGAGCTGTTTTTT. This gives the protein CASTRQGPNTGELFF.